This is a list of T cell receptor beta chains from one sample in a study of long-term antiretroviral therapy in people with HIV. Profiled with immunoSEQ multiplex PCR; TCRdb holds only in-frame clones, not every one. The sample lists more than 25,000 clones, 95% to 98% seen once, with less than 2.5% in the top ten. The sample here was unsorted PBMCs, taken 7.6 years after starting antiretroviral therapy. The receptor set was obtained from a young man with HIV. CDR3s include the opening cysteine and the closing phenylalanine or tryptophan. Each record gives: CDR3 DNA, CDR3 protein, V gene, J gene, D gene. A D gene is named only where the DNA matches it firmly.

cdr3_nt: TGTGCCGTCCTACAGGGGCCCTACGAGCAGTACTTC
cdr3_aa: CAVLQGPYEQYF
v_call: TRBV6-6
j_call: TRBJ2-7
d_call: TRBD1

cdr3_nt: TGTGCCAGCAGTGCGGGGGGGCACGAGCAGTACTTC
cdr3_aa: CASSAGGHEQYF
v_call: TRBV6-1
j_call: TRBJ2-7
d_call: TRBD2

cdr3_nt: TGTGCCAGCAGCACCCTGACCGGGACAGGGTGTAGTTACGAGCAGTACTTC
cdr3_aa: CASSTLTGTGCSYEQYF
v_call: TRBV21-1
j_call: TRBJ2-7
d_call: .

cdr3_nt: TGTGCCTGGAGGACTAGCAGACAAGAGACCCAGTACTTC
cdr3_aa: CAWRTSRQETQYF
v_call: TRBV30
j_call: TRBJ2-5
d_call: TRBD2

cdr3_nt: TGCAGCGCCGAGGGACAGAGTGATGGCTACACCTTC
cdr3_aa: CSAEGQSDGYTF
v_call: TRBV29-1
j_call: TRBJ1-2
d_call: TRBD1

cdr3_nt: TGTGCCATCAGTGAAGAGGGTGATAGCAATCAGCCCCAGCATTTT
cdr3_aa: CAISEEGDSNQPQHF
v_call: TRBV10-3
j_call: TRBJ1-5
d_call: .

cdr3_nt: TGCAGCGTAGTCGGAGGGCCTACCAAAAACATTCAGTACTTC
cdr3_aa: CSVVGGPTKNIQYF
v_call: TRBV29-1
j_call: TRBJ2-4
d_call: .

cdr3_nt: TGTGCCAGCAGCATTAACTGGAGCTCCTACGAGCAGTACTTC
cdr3_aa: CASSINWSSYEQYF
v_call: TRBV7-6
j_call: TRBJ2-7
d_call: .

cdr3_nt: TGTGCCAGCAGCCCCGCCGGGACTGGCAACAATGAGCAGTTCTTC
cdr3_aa: CASSPAGTGNNEQFF
v_call: TRBV4-2
j_call: TRBJ2-1
d_call: .

cdr3_nt: TGTGCCAGCAGTTACTCGCTGGGGACTAATTCACCCCTCCACTTT
cdr3_aa: CASSYSLGTNSPLHF
v_call: TRBV6-5
j_call: TRBJ1-6
d_call: .

cdr3_nt: TGCGCCACCTCGGGACAGGAGGTCTACGAGCAGTACTTC
cdr3_aa: CATSGQEVYEQYF
v_call: TRBV5-1
j_call: TRBJ2-7
d_call: TRBD1

cdr3_nt: TGTGCCAGTAGTGCCCCCGCGGGGGGCACAGATACGCAGTATTTT
cdr3_aa: CASSAPAGGTDTQYF
v_call: TRBV19
j_call: TRBJ2-3
d_call: TRBD2

cdr3_nt: TGTGCCAGCAGCCTGAGCGGGAGCAACAATGAGCAGTTCTTC
cdr3_aa: CASSLSGSNNEQFF
v_call: TRBV11-3
j_call: TRBJ2-1
d_call: TRBD2

cdr3_nt: TGCGCCAGCAGCGAGAGAGGGGGCCAAGAAAAACTGTTTTTT
cdr3_aa: CASSERGGQEKLFF
v_call: TRBV5-1
j_call: TRBJ1-4
d_call: TRBD1

cdr3_nt: TGCGCCAGCAGCCAAGGGGCGCGGAGCTCTGGAAACACCATATATTTT
cdr3_aa: CASSQGARSSGNTIYF
v_call: TRBV4-3
j_call: TRBJ1-3
d_call: .